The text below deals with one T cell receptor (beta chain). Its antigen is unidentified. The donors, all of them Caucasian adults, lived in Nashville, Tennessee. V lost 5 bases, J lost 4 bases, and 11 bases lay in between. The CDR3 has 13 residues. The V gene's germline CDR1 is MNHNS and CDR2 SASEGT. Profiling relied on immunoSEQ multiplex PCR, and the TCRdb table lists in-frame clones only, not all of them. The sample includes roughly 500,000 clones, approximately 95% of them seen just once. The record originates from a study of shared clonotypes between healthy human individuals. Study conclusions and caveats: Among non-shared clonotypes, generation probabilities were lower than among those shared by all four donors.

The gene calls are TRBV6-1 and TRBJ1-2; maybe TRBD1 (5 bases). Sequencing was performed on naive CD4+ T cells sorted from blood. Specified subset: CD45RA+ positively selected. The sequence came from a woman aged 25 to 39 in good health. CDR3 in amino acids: CASSSREIYGYTF. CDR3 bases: TGTGCCAGCAGTTCCAGGGAAATCTATGGCTACACCTTC.